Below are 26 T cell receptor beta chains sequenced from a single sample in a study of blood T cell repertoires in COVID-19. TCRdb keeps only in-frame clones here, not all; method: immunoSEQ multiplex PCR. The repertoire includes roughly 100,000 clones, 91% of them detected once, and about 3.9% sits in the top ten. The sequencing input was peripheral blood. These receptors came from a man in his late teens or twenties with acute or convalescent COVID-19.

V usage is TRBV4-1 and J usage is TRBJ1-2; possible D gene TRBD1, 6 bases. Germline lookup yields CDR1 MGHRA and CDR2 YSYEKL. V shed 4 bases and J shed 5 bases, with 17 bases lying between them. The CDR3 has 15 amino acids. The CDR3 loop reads CASSPAVGQRYGYTF. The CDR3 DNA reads TGCGCCAGCAGCCCCGCGGTAGGACAGAGATATGGCTACACCTTC.

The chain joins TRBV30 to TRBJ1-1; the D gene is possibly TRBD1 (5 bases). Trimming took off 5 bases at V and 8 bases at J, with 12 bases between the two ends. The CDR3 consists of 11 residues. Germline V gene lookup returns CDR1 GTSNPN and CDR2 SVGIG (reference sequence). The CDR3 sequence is CAWGGRAEAFF. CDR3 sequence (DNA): TGTGCCTGGGGGGGGAGGGCGGAAGCTTTCTTT.

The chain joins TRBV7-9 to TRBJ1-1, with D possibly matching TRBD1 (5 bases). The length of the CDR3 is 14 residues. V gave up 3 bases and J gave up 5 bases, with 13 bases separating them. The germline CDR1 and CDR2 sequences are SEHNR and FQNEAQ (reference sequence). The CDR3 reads CASSFAGGRTEAFF. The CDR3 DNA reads TGTGCCAGCAGCTTTGCGGGGGGGAGGACTGAAGCTTTCTTT. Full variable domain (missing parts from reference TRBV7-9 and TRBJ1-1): DTGVSQNPRHKITKRGQNVTFRCDPISEHNRLYWYRQTLGQGPEFLTYFQNEAQLEKSRLLSDRFSAERPKGSFSTLEIQRTEQGDSAMYLCASSFAGGRTEAFFGQGTRLTVV.

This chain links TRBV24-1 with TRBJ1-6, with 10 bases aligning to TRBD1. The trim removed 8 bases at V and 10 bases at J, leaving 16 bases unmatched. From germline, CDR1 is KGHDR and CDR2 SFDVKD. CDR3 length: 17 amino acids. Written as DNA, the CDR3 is TGTGCCACCATCCTACGACTCCGACAGGGGGCGAGATCACCCCTCCACTTT. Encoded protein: CATILRLRQGARSPLHF.

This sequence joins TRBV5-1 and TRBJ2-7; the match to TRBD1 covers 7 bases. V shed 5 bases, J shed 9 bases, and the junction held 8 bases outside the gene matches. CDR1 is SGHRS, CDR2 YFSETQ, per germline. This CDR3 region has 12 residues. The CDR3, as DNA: TGCGCCAGCAGTTCACAGGGGTACAGGCAGTACTTC. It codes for CASSSQGYRQYF. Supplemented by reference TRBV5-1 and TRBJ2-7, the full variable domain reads KAGVTQTPRYLIKTRGQQVTLSCSPISGHRSVSWYQQTPGQGLQFLFEYFSETQRNKGNFPGRFSGRQFSNSRSEMNVSTLELGDSALYLCASSSQGYRQYFGPGTRLTVT.

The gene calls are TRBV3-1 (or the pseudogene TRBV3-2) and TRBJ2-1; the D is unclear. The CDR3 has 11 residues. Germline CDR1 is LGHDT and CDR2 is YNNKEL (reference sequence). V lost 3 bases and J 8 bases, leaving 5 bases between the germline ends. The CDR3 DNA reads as TGTGCCAGCAGCCAGGGCTATGAGCAGTTCTTC. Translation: CASSQGYEQFF.

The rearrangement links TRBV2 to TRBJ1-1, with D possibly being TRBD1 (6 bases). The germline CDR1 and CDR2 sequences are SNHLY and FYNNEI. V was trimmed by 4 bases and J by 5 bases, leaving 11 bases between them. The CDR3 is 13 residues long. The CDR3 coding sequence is TGTGCCAGCAGTGGCAGGGGCGGAACTGAAGCTTTCTTT. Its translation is CASSGRGGTEAFF.

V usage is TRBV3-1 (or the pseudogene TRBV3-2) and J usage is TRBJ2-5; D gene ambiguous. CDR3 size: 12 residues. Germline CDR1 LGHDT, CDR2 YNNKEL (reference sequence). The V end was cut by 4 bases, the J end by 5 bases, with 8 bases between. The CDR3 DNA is TGTGCCAGCAGCCGAACCAGTGAGACCCAGTACTTC. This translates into CASSRTSETQYF.

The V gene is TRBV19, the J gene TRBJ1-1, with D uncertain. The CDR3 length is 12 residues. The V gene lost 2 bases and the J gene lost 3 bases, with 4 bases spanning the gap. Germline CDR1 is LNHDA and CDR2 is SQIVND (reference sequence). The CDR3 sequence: CASSIPYTEAFF. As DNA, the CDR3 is TGTGCCAGTAGTATACCTTACACTGAAGCTTTCTTT.

The CDR3 DNA is TGCGCCAGCCGAGACCCAACCGGGACAGGGGGCCTCACCTATGGCTACACCTTC. This translates into CASRDPTGTGGLTYGYTF. This chain uses TRBV4-1 with TRBJ1-2; 12 bases are shared with TRBD1. Germline loops: CDR1 MGHRA, CDR2 YSYEKL. The CDR3 sequence is 18 residues long. V dropped 8 bases and J dropped 4; count of bases not matched to a gene: 17.

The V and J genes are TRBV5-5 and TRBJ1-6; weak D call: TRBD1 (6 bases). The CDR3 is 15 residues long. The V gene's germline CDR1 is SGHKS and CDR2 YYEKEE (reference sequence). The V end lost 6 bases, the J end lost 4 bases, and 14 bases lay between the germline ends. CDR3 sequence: CASTTWGLYNSPLHF. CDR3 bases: TGTGCCAGCACCACTTGGGGGCTTTATAATTCACCCCTCCACTTT.

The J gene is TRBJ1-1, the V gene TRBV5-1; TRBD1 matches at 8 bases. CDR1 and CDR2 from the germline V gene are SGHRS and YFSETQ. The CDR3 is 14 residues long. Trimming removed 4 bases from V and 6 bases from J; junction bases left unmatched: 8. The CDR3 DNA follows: TGCGCCAGCAGCCCACAGGGGGGGAAACCTGAAGCTTTCTTT. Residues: CASSPQGGKPEAFF.

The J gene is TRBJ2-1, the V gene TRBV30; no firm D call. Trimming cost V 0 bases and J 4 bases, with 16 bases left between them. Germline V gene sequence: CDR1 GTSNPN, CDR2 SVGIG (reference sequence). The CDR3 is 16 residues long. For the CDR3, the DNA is TGTGCCTGGAGTGTAGGTGGGTTTGCGGATTACAATGAGCAGTTCTTC. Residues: CAWSVGGFADYNEQFF.

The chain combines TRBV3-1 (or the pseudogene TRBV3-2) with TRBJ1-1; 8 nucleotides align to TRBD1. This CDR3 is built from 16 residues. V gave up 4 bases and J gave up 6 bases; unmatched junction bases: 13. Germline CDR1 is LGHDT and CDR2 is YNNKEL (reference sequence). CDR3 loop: CASSLRTGMIDAEAFF. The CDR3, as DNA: TGTGCCAGCAGCCTGCGGACAGGGATGATTGACGCTGAAGCTTTCTTT.

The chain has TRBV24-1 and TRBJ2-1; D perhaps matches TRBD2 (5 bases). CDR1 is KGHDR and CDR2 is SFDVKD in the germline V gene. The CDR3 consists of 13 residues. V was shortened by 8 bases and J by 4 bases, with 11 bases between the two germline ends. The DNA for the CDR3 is TGTGCCACCACCGGAGGTTGGTACAATGAGCAGTTCTTC. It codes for CATTGGWYNEQFF.

The DNA of the CDR3 is TGTGCCAGCAGGGCACTAGCGGGAGTGGGCGAGCAGTACTTC. Amino acid sequence: CASRALAGVGEQYF. The chain has TRBV11-2 and TRBJ2-7, with 11 bases aligning to TRBD2. CDR1 and CDR2 (germline): SGHAT, FQNNGV. The CDR3 is 14 residues long. V lost 6 bases to trimming and J lost 6 bases; unmatched junction nucleotides: 7.

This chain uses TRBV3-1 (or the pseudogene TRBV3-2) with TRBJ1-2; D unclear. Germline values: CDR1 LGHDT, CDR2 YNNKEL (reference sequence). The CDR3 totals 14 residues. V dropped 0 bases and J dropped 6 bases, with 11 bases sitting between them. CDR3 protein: CASSQELAGHGYTF. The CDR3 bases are TGTGCCAGCAGCCAAGAGTTGGCAGGCCATGGCTACACCTTC.

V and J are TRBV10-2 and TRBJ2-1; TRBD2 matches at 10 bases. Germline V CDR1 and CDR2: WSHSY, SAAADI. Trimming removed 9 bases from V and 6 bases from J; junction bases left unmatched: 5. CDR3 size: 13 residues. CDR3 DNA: TGCGCCAGTAAGCGGGAGGGAAGCAATGAGCAGTTCTTC. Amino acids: CASKREGSNEQFF.

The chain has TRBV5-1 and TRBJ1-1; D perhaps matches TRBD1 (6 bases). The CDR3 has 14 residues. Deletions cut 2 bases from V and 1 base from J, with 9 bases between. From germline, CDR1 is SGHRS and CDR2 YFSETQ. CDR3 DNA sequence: TGCGCCAGCAGCTTTTTCAGGGGGAACACTGAAGCTTTCTTT. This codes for CASSFFRGNTEAFF.

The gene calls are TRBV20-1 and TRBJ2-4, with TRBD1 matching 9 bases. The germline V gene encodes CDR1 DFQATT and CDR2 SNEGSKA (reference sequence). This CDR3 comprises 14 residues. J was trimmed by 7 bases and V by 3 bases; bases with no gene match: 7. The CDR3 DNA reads TGCAGTGCTAGTCCGACAGGGGGAAAGAACATTCAGTACTTC. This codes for CSASPTGGKNIQYF.

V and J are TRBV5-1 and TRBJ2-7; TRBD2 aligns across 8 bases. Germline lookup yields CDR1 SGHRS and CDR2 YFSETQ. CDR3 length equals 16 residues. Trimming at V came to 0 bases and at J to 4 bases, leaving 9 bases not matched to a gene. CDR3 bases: TGCGCCAGCAGCTTGGTCTCGGGAGGGATGCAGTACGAGCAGTACTTC. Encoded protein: CASSLVSGGMQYEQYF.

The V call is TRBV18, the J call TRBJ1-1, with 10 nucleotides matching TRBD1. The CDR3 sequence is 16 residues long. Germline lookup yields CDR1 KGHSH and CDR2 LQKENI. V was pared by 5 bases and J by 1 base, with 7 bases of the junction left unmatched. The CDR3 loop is CASSSGQGRGNTEAFF. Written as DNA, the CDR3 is TGTGCCAGCTCATCGGGACAGGGGCGTGGGAACACTGAAGCTTTCTTT.

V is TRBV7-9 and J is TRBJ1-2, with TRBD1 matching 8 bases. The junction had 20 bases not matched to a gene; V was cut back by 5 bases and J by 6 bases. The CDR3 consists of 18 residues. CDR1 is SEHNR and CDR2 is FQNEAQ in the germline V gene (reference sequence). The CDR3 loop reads CASSALDRDGSLVHGYTF. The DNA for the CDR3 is TGTGCCAGCAGCGCTCTGGACAGGGATGGCAGTTTGGTACATGGCTACACCTTC.

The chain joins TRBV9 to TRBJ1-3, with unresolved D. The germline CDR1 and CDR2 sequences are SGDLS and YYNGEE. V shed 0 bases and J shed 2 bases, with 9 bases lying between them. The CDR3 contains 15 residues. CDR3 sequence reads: CASSVVSRPGNTIYF. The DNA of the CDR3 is TGTGCCAGCAGCGTAGTATCCCGTCCTGGAAACACCATATATTTT. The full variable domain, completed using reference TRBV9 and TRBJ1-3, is DSGVTQTPKHLITATGQRVTLRCSPRSGDLSVYWYQQSLDQGLQFLIQYYNGEERAKGNILERFSAQQFPDLHSELNLSSLELGDSALYFCASSVVSRPGNTIYFGEGSWLTVV.

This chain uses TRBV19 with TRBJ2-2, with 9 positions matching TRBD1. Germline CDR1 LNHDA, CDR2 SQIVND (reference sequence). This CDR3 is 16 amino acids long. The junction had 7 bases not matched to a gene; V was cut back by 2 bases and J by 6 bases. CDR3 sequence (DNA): TGTGCCAGTAGTATACCCAGGACAGGGGTGGCCGGGGAGCTGTTTTTT. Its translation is CASSIPRTGVAGELFF.

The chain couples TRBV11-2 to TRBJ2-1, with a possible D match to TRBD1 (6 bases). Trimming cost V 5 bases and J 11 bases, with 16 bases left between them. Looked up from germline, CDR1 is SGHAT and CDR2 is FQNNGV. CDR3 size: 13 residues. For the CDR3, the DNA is TGTGCCAGCAGCATCGAGAGACAGGTGAAGCAGTTCTTC. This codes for CASSIERQVKQFF.